This entry lists 2 T cell receptor beta chains sequenced from one sample in a study of blood T cell repertoires in COVID-19 (dated by TCRdb to 2020 to 2021). Library method: the immunoSEQ multiplex PCR assay. What TCRdb holds here is the immuneACCESS table cut down to in-frame rearrangements. Part of the clones is not present; checked against another copy, under half of the missing clones reflect an unresolved V gene, and the others are unexplained. The sample contains about 15,000 clones, around 86% of them found a single time. Of the sample, around 15% is held by the ten largest clones. The sequenced sample was peripheral blood. The receptors were sampled from a human donor in a cohort sampled during active COVID-19.

The chain joins TRBV2 to TRBJ1-5; 10 nucleotides agree with TRBD1. CDR1 and CDR2 (germline): SNHLY, FYNNEI. The CDR3 is 12 residues long. Germline trimming cut 5 bases from V and 9 bases from J; bases unmatched to any gene: 1. CDR3 protein: CASSRDRGPQHF. CDR3 DNA sequence: TGTGCCAGCAGTCGGGACAGGGGGCCCCAGCATTTT.

This clone was recorded once. The chain joins TRBV6-5 to TRBJ2-1, with D possibly matching TRBD1 (6 bases). The ends were cut back, 1 base at V and 6 bases at J, with 13 bases in the middle. This CDR3 contains 15 residues. Germline CDR1 MNHEY, CDR2 SVGAGI. The DNA for the CDR3 is TGTGCCAGCAGTTACTTTGTGGGGGCCTCCAATGAGCAGTTCTTC. It is translated as CASSYFVGASNEQFF.